This TCR beta chain was retrieved from a study of blood T cell repertoires in COVID-19. Study-level background: Material from acute and convalescent COVID-19 was sourced from the United States, Italy and Spain. PBMCs, B-cell-depleted T cells, or T cells provided the cDNA or gDNA that made up the material.

Sequencing used immunoSEQ multiplex PCR; TCRdb keeps in-frame clones, though not all of them. The sample holds some 25,000 clones, roughly nine tenths seen once. The CDR3 spans 17 residues. The sample consisted of peripheral blood. The chain uses TRBV21-1 and TRBJ2-5; TRBD2, the D gene given by the table, was not confirmed from the DNA. TRBV21-1 is flagged as a pseudogene. The TCR was taken from an older man with acute or convalescent COVID-19. The CDR3: CASSTRTIGGIQETQYF. The CDR3 coding sequence is TGTGCCAGCAGCACCCGAACGATCGGCGGGATCCAAGAGACCCAGTACTTC.